These T cell receptor beta chains were read from a single sample in a study of blood T cell repertoires in COVID-19. The repertoire was sequenced with immunoSEQ multiplex PCR; TCRdb's copy has only in-frame clones and lacks some. The table shows 200,000 to 250,000 clones, with around nine tenths occurring only once. Sequenced material: peripheral blood. The receptors were sampled from a man aged 45 to 65 with COVID-19, enrolled during active disease. CDR3s include the opening cysteine and the closing phenylalanine or tryptophan. A D gene is named only where the DNA matches it firmly. Clone size is stated in some rows and not others, as once, few, many or a class when expanded.

V: TRBV10-3; size: NA; D: TRBD2; J: TRBJ2-3; CDR3: CAISDGLAGTDTQYF; DNA: TGTGCCATCAGTGACGGACTAGCGGGCACAGATACGCAGTATTTT
V: TRBV7-8; size: NA; D: NA; J: TRBJ1-1; CDR3: CASSWNPGMGTEAFF; DNA: TGTGCCAGCAGCTGGAATCCGGGTATGGGCACTGAAGCTTTCTTT
V: TRBV5-5; size: NA; D: TRBD2; J: TRBJ2-7; CDR3: CASSGTSGYEQYF; DNA: TGTGCCAGCAGCGGGACTAGCGGCTACGAGCAGTACTTC
V: TRBV3-1/TRBV3-2; size: NA; D: TRBD2; J: TRBJ2-3; CDR3: CASSQLAGDTDTQYF; DNA: TGTGCCAGCAGCCAACTAGCGGGAGACACAGATACGCAGTATTTT
V: TRBV24-1; size: few; D: TRBD1; J: TRBJ2-7; CDR3: CATSVKTGHEQYF; DNA: TGTGCCACCAGTGTCAAGACAGGGCACGAGCAGTACTTC
V: TRBV7-2; size: NA; D: TRBD2; J: TRBJ2-1; CDR3: CASSSSGGAYNEQFF; DNA: TGTGCCAGCAGCTCTAGCGGGGGGGCCTACAATGAGCAGTTCTTC
V: TRBV15; size: NA; D: NA; J: TRBJ1-3; CDR3: CATSREVRTGNTIYF; DNA: TGTGCCACCAGCAGAGAGGTCAGAACTGGAAACACCATATATTTT
V: TRBV29-1; size: NA; D: TRBD1; J: TRBJ2-5; CDR3: CSVEYGTVQETQYF; DNA: TGCAGCGTTGAGTACGGGACAGTCCAAGAGACCCAGTACTTC
V: TRBV6-5; size: NA; D: NA; J: TRBJ2-5; CDR3: CASRDTRGETQYF; DNA: TGTGCCAGCAGGGACACCCGAGGCGAGACCCAGTACTTC
V: TRBV18; size: NA; D: NA; J: TRBJ1-1; CDR3: CASSPREDFTEAFF; DNA: TGTGCCAGCTCACCACGAGAGGACTTCACTGAAGCTTTCTTT
V: TRBV5-1; size: NA; D: NA; J: TRBJ2-5; CDR3: CASSLYGGGQETQYF; DNA: TGCGCCAGCAGCTTGTATGGGGGCGGCCAAGAGACCCAGTACTTC
V: TRBV6-5; size: NA; D: TRBD1; J: TRBJ2-7; CDR3: CASRDRPYSYEQYF; DNA: TGTGCCAGCAGGGACAGGCCATACTCCTACGAGCAGTACTTC
V: TRBV29-1; size: once; D: NA; J: TRBJ2-1; CDR3: CSVEERSYNEQFF; DNA: TGCAGCGTTGAAGAGAGATCCTACAATGAGCAGTTCTTC
V: TRBV6-5; size: NA; D: TRBD2; J: TRBJ2-1; CDR3: CASKLAGVPLHEQFF; DNA: TGTGCCAGCAAACTAGCGGGGGTCCCACTCCATGAGCAGTTCTTC
V: TRBV29-1; size: NA; D: NA; J: TRBJ1-2; CDR3: CSVVTAPNYGYTF; DNA: TGCAGCGTCGTGACTGCCCCAAACTATGGCTACACCTTC
V: TRBV30; size: once; D: TRBD2; J: TRBJ2-1; CDR3: CAWRLAGGLIAYNEQFF; DNA: TGTGCCTGGAGACTAGCGGGGGGACTTATAGCCTACAATGAGCAGTTCTTC
V: TRBV19; size: NA; D: TRBD1; J: TRBJ2-3; CDR3: CASSRRTGSTDTQYF; DNA: TGTGCCAGTAGTAGGCGGACAGGGAGCACAGATACGCAGTATTTT
V: TRBV25-1; size: NA; D: TRBD2; J: TRBJ2-7; CDR3: CASSDPGGQYF; DNA: TGTGCCAGCAGTGACCCGGGGGGGCAGTACTTC
V: TRBV27; size: few; D: NA; J: TRBJ2-7; CDR3: CASSLRGDEQYF; DNA: TGTGCCAGCAGTTTAAGGGGTGACGAGCAGTACTTC
V: TRBV7-2; size: NA; D: NA; J: TRBJ1-1; CDR3: CASSLIRANTEAFF; DNA: TGTGCCAGCAGCTTAATCAGGGCCAACACTGAAGCTTTCTTT
V: TRBV29-1; size: NA; D: TRBD2; J: TRBJ2-2; CDR3: CSVGLAGAGELFF; DNA: TGCAGCGTTGGGCTGGCGGGGGCCGGGGAGCTGTTTTTT
V: TRBV19; size: NA; D: TRBD2; J: TRBJ2-7; CDR3: CASSLGVAGSYEQYF; DNA: TGTGCCAGTAGTCTCGGGGTAGCGGGGTCCTACGAGCAGTACTTC
V: TRBV19; size: NA; D: NA; J: TRBJ2-1; CDR3: CASSIDAGTPSTYNEQFF; DNA: TGTGCCAGTAGTATAGACGCCGGGACTCCAAGTACCTACAATGAGCAGTTCTTC
V: TRBV7-9; size: NA; D: TRBD1; J: TRBJ1-5; CDR3: CASSPDRDFNQPQHF; DNA: TGTGCCAGCAGCCCGGACAGGGACTTCAATCAGCCCCAGCATTTT
V: TRBV5-4; size: NA; D: NA; J: TRBJ2-7; CDR3: CASSPGTLSSYEQYF; DNA: TGTGCCAGCAGCCCCGGGACACTAAGCTCCTACGAGCAGTACTTC
V: TRBV30; size: NA; D: TRBD1; J: TRBJ1-2; CDR3: CAWTWTGGYGYTF; DNA: TGTGCCTGGACCTGGACAGGGGGGTATGGCTACACCTTC
V: TRBV14; size: NA; D: NA; J: TRBJ2-5; CDR3: CASSHSGFLETQYF; DNA: TGTGCCAGCAGCCATTCAGGGTTTTTGGAGACCCAGTACTTC
V: TRBV6-4; size: NA; D: TRBD1; J: TRBJ2-2; CDR3: CASSEGQANTGELFF; DNA: TGTGCCAGCAGTGAGGGACAGGCTAACACCGGGGAGCTGTTTTTT
V: TRBV11-2; size: NA; D: TRBD1; J: TRBJ1-3; CDR3: CASSLVRQGGSTGNTIYF; DNA: TGTGCCAGCAGCTTAGTACGGCAGGGGGGATCGACTGGAAACACCATATATTTT
V: TRBV19; size: NA; D: TRBD1; J: TRBJ2-5; CDR3: CASSIGSSFGTAYQETQYF; DNA: TGTGCCAGTAGTATAGGGTCGTCATTCGGGACAGCGTACCAAGAGACCCAGTACTTC
V: TRBV7-3; size: NA; D: TRBD2; J: TRBJ2-3; CDR3: CASSPNREEDTQYF; DNA: TGTGCCAGCAGCCCAAATCGGGAGGAGGATACGCAGTATTTT
V: TRBV19; size: NA; D: NA; J: TRBJ1-4; CDR3: CASSTGEGPATNEKLFF; DNA: TGTGCCAGTAGTACGGGAGAGGGCCCTGCAACTAATGAAAAACTGTTTTTT
V: TRBV6-5; size: NA; D: NA; J: TRBJ2-7; CDR3: CASSTNGWTYEQYF; DNA: TGTGCCAGCAGTACTAACGGGTGGACCTACGAGCAGTACTTC
V: TRBV4-3; size: NA; D: TRBD2; J: TRBJ2-3; CDR3: CASSQRLAGTDTQYF; DNA: TGCGCCAGCAGCCAACGACTAGCCGGCACAGATACGCAGTATTTT
V: TRBV7-2; size: NA; D: TRBD1; J: TRBJ1-2; CDR3: CASSPGTDYGYTF; DNA: TGTGCCAGCAGCCCAGGGACAGACTATGGCTACACCTTC
V: TRBV6-5; size: once; D: TRBD2; J: TRBJ2-2; CDR3: CASSYSAGVKTGELFF; DNA: TGTGCCAGCAGTTACTCGGCGGGAGTAAAAACCGGGGAGCTGTTTTTT
V: TRBV3-1/TRBV3-2; size: NA; D: TRBD2; J: TRBJ2-7; CDR3: CASSQSGGSYEQYF; DNA: TGTGCCAGCAGCCAAAGCGGGGGCTCCTACGAGCAGTACTTC
V: TRBV4-1; size: few; D: TRBD1; J: TRBJ1-2; CDR3: CASSLWTGDGYTF; DNA: TGCGCCAGCAGCCTATGGACAGGGGATGGCTACACCTTC
V: TRBV29-1; size: NA; D: TRBD1; J: TRBJ2-4; CDR3: CSAHPGQGNIQYF; DNA: TGCAGCGCCCACCCGGGACAGGGGAACATTCAGTACTTC
V: TRBV5-1; size: NA; D: NA; J: TRBJ1-4; CDR3: CASSLMGTATNEKLFF; DNA: TGCGCCAGCAGCTTGATGGGTACAGCAACTAATGAAAAACTGTTTTTT
V: TRBV7-2; size: few; D: NA; J: TRBJ1-5; CDR3: CASSYRSSTNQPQHF; DNA: TGTGCCAGCAGCTACAGATCCAGTACCAATCAGCCCCAGCATTTT
V: TRBV5-4; size: NA; D: TRBD2; J: TRBJ2-1; CDR3: CASSLGGLAGYEQFF; DNA: TGTGCCAGCAGTCTGGGGGGACTAGCGGGTTATGAGCAGTTCTTC
V: TRBV6-2/TRBV6-3; size: NA; D: NA; J: TRBJ1-4; CDR3: CASSSTGEKLFF; DNA: TGTGCCAGCAGTTCTACTGGTGAAAAACTGTTTTTT
V: TRBV7-2; size: NA; D: NA; J: TRBJ2-1; CDR3: CAKSSGDRNEQFF; DNA: TGTGCCAAATCATCAGGGGACCGCAATGAGCAGTTCTTC
V: TRBV6-5; size: NA; D: NA; J: TRBJ2-6; CDR3: CASSYLRGNNVLTF; DNA: TGTGCCAGCAGTTATCTTAGAGGGAACAACGTCCTGACTTTC
V: TRBV7-2; size: NA; D: NA; J: TRBJ2-7; CDR3: CASSLVGQHEQYF; DNA: TGTGCCAGCAGCTTAGTTGGGCAGCACGAGCAGTACTTC
V: TRBV5-1; size: once; D: NA; J: TRBJ1-1; CDR3: CASSVGQNTEAFF; DNA: TGCGCCAGCAGCGTGGGACAGAACACTGAAGCTTTCTTT
V: TRBV7-9; size: few; D: NA; J: TRBJ1-2; CDR3: CASRQDGGVGYGYTF; DNA: TGTGCCAGCAGACAGGACGGGGGTGTCGGCTATGGCTACACCTTC
V: TRBV24-1; size: NA; D: NA; J: TRBJ2-5; CDR3: CATSESSPGTQYF; DNA: TGTGCCACCAGTGAATCTAGCCCAGGGACCCAGTACTTC
V: TRBV19; size: NA; D: NA; J: TRBJ1-3; CDR3: CASTRWGNTIYF; DNA: TGTGCCAGTACTAGATGGGGAAACACCATATATTTT
V: TRBV5-6; size: NA; D: NA; J: TRBJ1-1; CDR3: CASSLRQQAFF; DNA: TGTGCCAGCAGCTTGAGACAGCAAGCTTTCTTT
V: TRBV5-1; size: NA; D: TRBD2; J: TRBJ2-5; CDR3: CASSLFREGVETQYF; DNA: TGCGCCAGCAGCTTGTTTCGGGAGGGAGTGGAGACCCAGTACTTC
V: TRBV7-3; size: once; D: TRBD2; J: TRBJ2-5; CDR3: CTSSPTSGGETQYF; DNA: TGTACCAGCAGCCCTACTAGCGGTGGGGAGACCCAGTACTTC
V: TRBV4-1; size: NA; D: TRBD2; J: TRBJ2-3; CDR3: CASSQQAGVMTDTQYF; DNA: TGCGCCAGCAGCCAACAAGCGGGGGTAATGACAGATACGCAGTATTTT
V: TRBV27; size: NA; D: TRBD2; J: TRBJ2-1; CDR3: CASSLFAGVTYNEQLF; DNA: TGTGCCAGCAGTTTGTTTGCGGGGGTAACCTACAATGAGCAGCTCTTC